The 8 T cell receptor beta chains in this list originate from one sample, sequenced in a study of blood T cell repertoires in COVID-19. The table came from immunoSEQ multiplex PCR; TCRdb's copy has only in-frame clones and leaves some out. Found here are tens of thousands of clones, about 85% of them singletons; the top ten hold around 40%. The sequencing input was peripheral blood. The receptors shown here come from a woman over 75 with acute or convalescent COVID-19.

The V gene is TRBV30, the J gene TRBJ2-3; 7 bases are a match to TRBD1. CDR1 and CDR2 (germline): GTSNPN, SVGIG (reference sequence). V dropped 0 bases and J dropped 2; count of bases not matched to a gene: 14. The CDR3 is 18 amino acids. The CDR3 protein is CAWSVKGAGATSTDTQYF. The CDR3 DNA reads as TGTGCCTGGAGTGTAAAGGGGGCAGGGGCGACCTCCACAGATACGCAGTATTTT. Supplemented by reference TRBV30 and TRBJ2-3, the full variable domain reads SQTIHQWPATLVQPVGSPLSLECTVEGTSNPNLYWYRQAAGRGLQLLFYSVGIGQISSEVPQNLSASRPQDRQFILSSKKLLLSDSGFYLCAWSVKGAGATSTDTQYFGPGTRLTVL.

The rearrangement links TRBV21-1 to TRBJ1-2; whether TRBD1, the table's D call, matches the DNA was not checked. TRBV21-1 is flagged as a pseudogene. The CDR3 is 15 amino acids. CDR3 nucleotides: TGTGCCAGCAGCAAAGAGGGGACAGGGGAACATGGCTACACCTTC. Amino acid sequence: CASSKEGTGEHGYTF.

This chain uses TRBV5-3 with TRBJ2-7; 9 bases align to TRBD2. TRBV5-3 is filed as an ORF, its function uncertain. Trimming removed 4 bases from V and 6 bases from J; junction bases left unmatched: 2. The CDR3 covers 12 residues. This chain's CDR3 is CARSHSGGEQYF. CDR3 bases: TGTGCCAGAAGCCATAGCGGGGGCGAGCAGTACTTC.

The chain joins TRBV30 to TRBJ1-2, with D tentatively TRBD1 (6 bases). This CDR3 has 12 residues. Looked up from germline, CDR1 is GTSNPN and CDR2 is SVGIG (reference sequence). The CDR3 here is CVGEKGDYGYTF. CDR3 nucleotide sequence: TGTGTCGGGGAGAAGGGGGACTATGGCTACACCTTC.

V is TRBV12-5 and J is TRBJ1-1; possible D gene TRBD1, 5 bases. CDR1 and CDR2 (germline): LGHNT, FRNRAP. Trimming shortened V by 2 bases and J by 0 bases, and 16 bases separated the two germline ends. The CDR3 has 17 amino acids. CDR3 sequence: CASGLPAPGHLNTEAFF. Here the CDR3 DNA reads TGTGCTAGTGGTTTGCCAGCGCCCGGACACCTGAACACTGAAGCTTTCTTT.

The gene calls are TRBV6-5 and TRBJ1-6; tentatively, D is TRBD1 (6 bases). The CDR3 consists of 13 residues. In germline, CDR1 is MNHEY, CDR2 SVGAGI. Trimming cost V 8 bases and J 7 bases, with 12 bases left between them. CDR3 nucleotides: TGTGCCAGCTTCAGGGGAGACAATTCACCCCTCCACTTT. Translated, it gives CASFRGDNSPLHF.

The chain links TRBV6-1 to TRBJ2-6; no clear D. Trimming took off 2 bases at V and 0 bases at J, with 11 bases between the two ends. Germline V CDR1 and CDR2: MNHNS, SASEGT. The CDR3 has 17 residues. The CDR3 bases are TGTGCCAGCAGTGAAAATCGGGTCCGCTCTGGGGCCAACGTCCTGACTTTC. This codes for CASSENRVRSGANVLTF.

J is TRBJ1-2 and V is TRBV29-1, with TRBD1 matching 8 bases. This CDR3 comprises 15 residues. Germline V CDR1 and CDR2: SQVTM, ANQGSEA. After removal of 0 bases from V and 4 bases from J, the junction contained 7 bases not matched to a gene. The CDR3 bases are TGCAGCGTTGAAGATAAGGGGACAGGCCGCTATGGCTACACCTTC. This sequence encodes CSVEDKGTGRYGYTF.